One sample yielded the 5 T cell receptor beta chains listed below, sequenced in a study of shared clonotypes between healthy human individuals. Repertoires were generated with immunoSEQ multiplex PCR, while TCRdb's copy carries only in-frame clones and drops some. The sample includes around 1.6 million clones, 95% to 99% of them seen just once. The sequencing sample was made of naive CD4+ T cells sorted from blood. The subset is: CD45RA+ positively selected. These receptors all come from a man aged 25-40 years in good health.

This sequence joins TRBV5-1 and TRBJ2-7, with 13 bases fitting TRBD2. The CDR3 spans 14 residues. The V gene's germline CDR1 is SGHRS and CDR2 YFSETQ. V lost 4 bases to trimming and J lost 6 bases; unmatched junction nucleotides: 4. In DNA, the CDR3 is TGCGCCAGCAGCAACGGACTAGCGGGAGTCGAGCAGTACTTC. The encoded protein is CASSNGLAGVEQYF.

V usage is TRBV18 and J usage is TRBJ2-7; 11 positions match TRBD1. With 5 bases clipped from V and 3 bases from J, the junction kept 3 bases outside the gene matches. Germline CDR1 KGHSH, CDR2 LQKENI. The CDR3 extends over 14 amino acids. CDR3 DNA: TGTGCCAGCTCAGGACAGGGGGCGGGCTACGAGCAGTACTTC. Amino acids: CASSGQGAGYEQYF.

This rearrangement joins TRBV19 to TRBJ2-2; 9 bases fit TRBD2. CDR3 length: 15 amino acids. V lost 1 base and J lost 6; bases outside the gene matches: 3. Per the germline V gene, CDR1 is LNHDA and CDR2 is SQIVND (reference sequence). The CDR3 protein is CASSIVGGRAGELFF. CDR3 bases: TGTGCCAGTAGTATAGTTGGCGGGAGGGCCGGGGAGCTGTTTTTT.

This chain links TRBV9 with TRBJ1-1; D possibly corresponds to TRBD1 (6 bases). Trimming cost V 0 bases and J 5 bases, with 11 bases left between them. Germline CDR1 reads SGDLS; CDR2 reads YYNGEE. The CDR3 runs 14 residues. CDR3 nucleotides: TGTGCCAGCAGCGTAGTGGGGGGCGCGACTGAAGCTTTCTTT. It specifies CASSVVGGATEAFF. The entire variable domain, with the rest obtained from reference TRBV9 and TRBJ1-1, is as follows: DSGVTQTPKHLITATGQRVTLRCSPRSGDLSVYWYQQSLDQGLQFLIQYYNGEERAKGNILERFSAQQFPDLHSELNLSSLELGDSALYFCASSVVGGATEAFFGQGTRLTVV.

This chain links TRBV7-2 with TRBJ2-7; D may be TRBD1 (6 bases). The CDR3 loop spans 13 amino acids. V was trimmed by 8 bases and J by 9 bases, leaving 20 bases between them. Looked up from germline, CDR1 is SGHTA and CDR2 is FQGNSA. CDR3 nucleotides: TGTGCCAGCGACCTGGAAAGGGGGATCGGGCAGTACTTC. Translating it yields CASDLERGIGQYF.